This is a list of T cell receptor beta chains from one sample in a study of cytomegalovirus exposure and HLA in healthy donors. The assay was immunoSEQ multiplex PCR, and TCRdb's table has in-frame clones only and misses some. The sample holds 200,000 to 250,000 clones, 75% to 80% seen once. Sequencing was carried out using PBMCs. The origin of the receptors is a man aged 18 to 30 in good health and CMV-seronegative. The CDR3 runs from the conserved cysteine through the conserved F or W. D genes are given only for firm matches. Part of the rows lack a size; the others show once, few, many or a class for expanded clones.

D gene	V gene	J gene	clone size	CDR3 protein	CDR3 DNA
-	TRBV28	TRBJ1-1	-	CASSLLTTEAFF	TGTGCCAGCAGTTTGCTGACTACTGAAGCTTTCTTT
TRBD1	TRBV18	TRBJ2-1	few	CASSPNGDSSYNEQFF	TGTGCCAGCTCACCAAATGGGGACAGCTCCTACAATGAGCAGTTCTTC
TRBD1	TRBV10-3	TRBJ1-1	-	CAISPGTGVNTEAFF	TGTGCCATCAGTCCCGGGACAGGGGTCAACACTGAAGCTTTCTTT
TRBD1	TRBV2	TRBJ1-5	-	CATGGTGNQPQHF	TGTGCCACCGGGGGGACAGGGAATCAGCCCCAGCATTTT
-	TRBV27	TRBJ1-4	once	CASSLSSAAPATNEKLFF	TGTGCCAGCAGTTTATCTTCAGCGGCCCCTGCAACTAATGAAAAACTGTTTTTT
-	TRBV9	TRBJ2-7	-	CASSVDGGNSYEQYF	TGTGCCAGCAGCGTAGATGGCGGGAACTCCTACGAGCAGTACTTC
TRBD2	TRBV2	TRBJ2-2	-	CATVGTSGNTGELFF	TGTGCCACCGTGGGGACTAGCGGGAACACCGGGGAGCTGTTTTTT
TRBD2	TRBV18	TRBJ2-3	-	CASSLAGGTDTQYF	TGTGCCAGCTCGCTAGCGGGGGGCACAGATACGCAGTATTTT
-	TRBV11-2	TRBJ2-7	-	CASSSPGGVTGLYEQYF	TGTGCCAGCAGCTCACCAGGCGGGGTGACAGGGCTTTACGAGCAGTACTTC
-	TRBV6-5	TRBJ2-7	-	CASIAGSEQYF	TGTGCCAGCATCGCGGGGAGCGAGCAGTACTTC
-	TRBV6-5	TRBJ1-3	once	CASSQDRRNTIYF	TGCGCCAGCAGCCAAGACAGGCGAAACACCATATATTTT
-	TRBV5-1	TRBJ2-7	once	CASSGGLSSYEQYF	TGCGCCAGCAGCGGGGGACTGAGCTCCTACGAGCAGTACTTC
-	TRBV29-1	TRBJ1-3	-	CSVDQGSGNTIYF	TGCAGCGTTGATCAGGGTTCGGGAAACACCATATATTTT
TRBD2	TRBV2	TRBJ2-4	-	CASSELTSGGPPYF	TGTGCCAGCAGTGAGTTGACTAGCGGGGGGCCGCCCTACTTC
-	TRBV28	TRBJ1-2	-	CASRLPKTGAYGYTF	TGTGCCAGCCGCCTGCCGAAAACCGGAGCGTATGGCTACACCTTC
TRBD2	TRBV5-1	TRBJ2-5	-	CASSRGGQETQYF	TGCGCCAGCTCGCGGGGGGGACAAGAGACCCAGTACTTC
-	TRBV19	TRBJ1-3	-	CASSLTGTGNTIYF	TGTGCCAGTAGTTTAACAGGGACTGGAAACACCATATATTTT
TRBD1	TRBV28	TRBJ2-7	-	CASIPHTTGKGPYEQYF	TGTGCCAGCATTCCCCACACGACAGGGAAGGGACCTTACGAGCAGTACTTC
TRBD1	TRBV6-5	TRBJ1-2	-	CASSTGQGQSYGYTF	TGTGCCAGCAGTACCGGACAGGGGCAAAGCTATGGCTACACCTTC
-	TRBV30	TRBJ2-3	-	CAWSIGGASNTQYF	TGTGCCTGGAGCATAGGGGGGGCATCAAATACGCAGTATTTT
TRBD2	TRBV7-3	TRBJ2-5	-	CASSLRLAGEETQYF	TGTGCCAGCAGCTTAAGGCTAGCGGGGGAAGAGACCCAGTACTTC
TRBD1	TRBV19	TRBJ1-1	-	CASSRSRTGPTEAFF	TGTGCCAGTAGTAGGTCGAGGACAGGGCCCACTGAAGCTTTCTTT
TRBD1	TRBV5-1	TRBJ1-4	-	CASSGGDRNEKLFF	TGCGCCAGCAGCGGAGGGGACAGAAATGAAAAACTGTTTTTT
-	TRBV6-5	TRBJ2-7	-	CASRGSYEQYF	TGTGCCAGCCGAGGCTCCTACGAGCAGTACTTC
-	TRBV19	TRBJ2-2	-	CASSIRSPNTGELFF	TGTGCCAGTAGTATCCGGAGTCCGAACACCGGGGAGCTGTTTTTT
-	TRBV9	TRBJ1-2	-	CASSVAATSSSLYYGYTF	TGTGCCAGCAGCGTAGCTGCTACTTCTAGCAGCCTGTACTATGGCTACACCTTC
TRBD1	TRBV28	TRBJ1-2	-	CASSSTGTGVDGYTF	TGTGCCAGCAGTTCCACCGGGACAGGGGTGGATGGCTACACCTTC
-	TRBV6-1	TRBJ2-7	-	CASSESSMQYF	TGTGCCAGCAGTGAAAGTTCTATGCAGTACTTC
TRBD1	TRBV19	TRBJ1-5	once	CASVGTGGNQPQHF	TGTGCCAGCGTCGGGACAGGGGGCAATCAGCCCCAGCATTTT
-	TRBV5-4	TRBJ1-2	-	CASRLGTDYGYTF	TGTGCCAGCAGATTGGGGACTGACTATGGCTACACCTTC
-	TRBV7-2	TRBJ2-7	-	CASSLVRSSYEQYF	TGTGCCAGCAGCTTAGTGCGGAGCTCCTACGAGCAGTACTTC
-	TRBV9	TRBJ2-3	-	CASSVTSGGTDTQYF	TGTGCCAGCAGCGTCACCTCCGGGGGCACAGATACGCAGTATTTT
-	TRBV13	TRBJ1-1	-	CASSLRTAEAFF	TGTGCCAGCAGTCTCCGGACAGCTGAAGCTTTCTTT
-	TRBV30	TRBJ2-7	-	CAWTFSTGSEQYF	TGTGCCTGGACTTTTTCAACAGGGAGCGAGCAGTACTTC
-	TRBV9	TRBJ2-1	few	CASSVAAGGASYNEQFF	TGTGCCAGCAGCGTAGCCGCTGGTGGGGCCTCCTACAATGAGCAGTTCTTC
-	TRBV5-5	TRBJ2-7	-	CASSLVGVPDRRSYEQYF	TGTGCCAGCAGCTTGGTCGGGGTGCCGGACAGACGCTCCTACGAGCAGTACTTC
-	TRBV2	TRBJ2-5	-	CASSERTAKETQYF	TGTGCCAGCAGTGAAAGAACTGCTAAAGAGACCCAGTACTTC
-	TRBV9	TRBJ1-3	-	CASSVTGSNGNTIYF	TGTGCCAGCAGCGTAACAGGGTCGAATGGAAACACCATATATTTT
TRBD1	TRBV19	TRBJ2-4	-	CASSPPTGEIAKNIQYF	TGTGCCAGTAGTCCGCCTACAGGGGAAATAGCCAAAAACATTCAGTACTTC
-	TRBV5-1	TRBJ2-1	few	CASSLEIAGNKYNEQFF	TGCGCCAGCAGCTTGGAGATCGCGGGGAATAAATACAATGAGCAGTTCTTC
TRBD1	TRBV6-6	TRBJ2-7	-	CASSGTGFYEQYF	TGTGCCAGCTCCGGGACAGGGTTCTACGAGCAGTACTTC
-	TRBV11-2	TRBJ1-1	once	CASSLDTARGLRINTEAFF	TGTGCCAGCAGCTTAGATACGGCGAGGGGACTTAGAATTAACACTGAAGCTTTCTTT
-	TRBV6-1	TRBJ1-2	-	CASSDSATPQYGYTF	TGTGCCAGCAGTGACTCCGCCACCCCCCAGTATGGCTACACCTTC
-	TRBV21-1	TRBJ1-6	-	CASSRDRDNSPLHF	TGTGCCAGCAGCAGGGACAGGGATAATTCACCCCTCCACTTT
-	TRBV15	TRBJ1-1	-	CATSRDRIQGLGTEAFF	TGTGCCACCAGCAGAGATAGGATTCAGGGTTTGGGCACTGAAGCTTTCTTT
TRBD1	TRBV5-6	TRBJ1-2	-	CASSPRTGATYGYTF	TGTGCCAGCAGCCCTAGGACAGGGGCCACCTATGGCTACACCTTC
-	TRBV27	TRBJ2-1	-	CASRGAGTTGEQFF	TGTGCCAGCAGGGGGGCGGGCACTACAGGTGAGCAGTTCTTC
TRBD1	TRBV6-5	TRBJ1-2	few	CASSYNRDRGHRYTF	TGTGCCAGCAGTTACAATAGGGACAGGGGCCATCGATACACCTTC
TRBD2	TRBV7-8	TRBJ2-1	-	CASSGGTTSYNEQFF	TGTGCCAGCAGCGGCGGGACTACATCCTACAATGAGCAGTTCTTC
-	TRBV5-6	TRBJ2-2	-	CASSLAGLGLFF	TGTGCCAGCAGCTTGGCAGGGCTGGGGCTGTTTTTT
TRBD1	TRBV7-2	TRBJ2-2	-	CASSLFDRDLPGELFF	TGTGCCAGCAGCTTATTCGACAGGGATCTCCCCGGGGAGCTGTTTTTT
-	TRBV5-4	TRBJ1-1	-	CASSFRDATEAFF	TGTGCCAGCAGCTTCAGGGATGCTACTGAAGCTTTCTTT
TRBD1	TRBV6-5	TRBJ1-4	-	CASTHSGTGSEKLFF	TGTGCCAGCACCCACTCCGGGACAGGGAGTGAAAAACTGTTTTTT
TRBD2	TRBV5-6	TRBJ2-7	-	CASSKGLAGVVDEQYF	TGTGCCAGCAGCAAGGGACTAGCGGGAGTTGTCGACGAGCAGTACTTC
TRBD2	TRBV19	TRBJ2-7	-	CASSILGGSGTNEQYF	TGTGCCAGTAGTATTCTTGGGGGGAGCGGGACGAACGAGCAGTACTTC